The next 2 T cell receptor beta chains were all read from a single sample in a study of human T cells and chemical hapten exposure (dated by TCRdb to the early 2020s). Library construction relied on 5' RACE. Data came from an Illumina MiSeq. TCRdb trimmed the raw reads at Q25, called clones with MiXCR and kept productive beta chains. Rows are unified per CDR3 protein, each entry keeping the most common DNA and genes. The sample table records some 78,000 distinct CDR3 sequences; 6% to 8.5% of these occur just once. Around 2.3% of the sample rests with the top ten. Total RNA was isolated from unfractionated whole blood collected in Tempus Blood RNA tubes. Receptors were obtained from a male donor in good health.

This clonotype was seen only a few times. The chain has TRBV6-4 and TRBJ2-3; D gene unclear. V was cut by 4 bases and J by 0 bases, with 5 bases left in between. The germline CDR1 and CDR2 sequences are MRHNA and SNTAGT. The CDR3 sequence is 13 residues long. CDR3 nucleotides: TGTGCCAGCAGTGGGGATAGCACAGATACGCAGTATTTT. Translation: CASSGDSTDTQYF.

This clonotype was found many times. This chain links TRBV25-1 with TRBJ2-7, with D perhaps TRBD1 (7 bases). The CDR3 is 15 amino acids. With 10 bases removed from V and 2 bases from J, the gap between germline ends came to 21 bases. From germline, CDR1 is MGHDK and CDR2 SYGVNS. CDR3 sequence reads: CATTGTSGSTYEQYF. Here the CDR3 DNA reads TGTGCCACGACAGGGACCAGCGGGTCTACCTACGAGCAGTACTTC.